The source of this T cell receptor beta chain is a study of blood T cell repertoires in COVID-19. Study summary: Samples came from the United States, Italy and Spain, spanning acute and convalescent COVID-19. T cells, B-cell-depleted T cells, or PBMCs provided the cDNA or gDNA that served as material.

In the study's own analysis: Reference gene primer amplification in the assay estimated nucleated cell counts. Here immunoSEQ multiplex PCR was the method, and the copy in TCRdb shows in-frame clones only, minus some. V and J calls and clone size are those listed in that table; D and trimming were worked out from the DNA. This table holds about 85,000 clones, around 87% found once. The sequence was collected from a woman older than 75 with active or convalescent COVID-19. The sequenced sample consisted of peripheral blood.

CDR3 nucleotide sequence: TGTGCCAGCAGCCAAGTTGTCAGGAACTATGGCTACACCTTC. It translates to CASSQVVRNYGYTF. The chain joins TRBV3-1 (or the pseudogene TRBV3-2) to TRBJ1-2; no reliable D call. CDR1 is LGHDT, CDR2 YNNKEL, per germline (reference sequence). CDR3 length: 14 residues. Trimming took off 1 base at V and 2 bases at J, with 8 bases between the two ends.